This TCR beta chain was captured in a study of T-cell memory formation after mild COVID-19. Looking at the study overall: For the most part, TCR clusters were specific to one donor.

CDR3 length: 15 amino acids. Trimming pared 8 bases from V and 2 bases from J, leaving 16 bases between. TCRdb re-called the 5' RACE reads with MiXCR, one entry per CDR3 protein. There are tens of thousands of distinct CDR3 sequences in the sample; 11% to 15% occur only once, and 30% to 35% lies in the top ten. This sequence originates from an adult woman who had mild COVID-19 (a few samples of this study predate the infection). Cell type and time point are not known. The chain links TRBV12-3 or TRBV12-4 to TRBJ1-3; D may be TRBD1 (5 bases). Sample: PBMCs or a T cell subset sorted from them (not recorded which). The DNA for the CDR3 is TGTGCCAGCGGGGGGTTCGGGAGTACTGGAAACACCATATATTTT. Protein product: CASGGFGSTGNTIYF.